The 7 T cell receptor beta chains below come from one sample, sequenced in a study of cytomegalovirus exposure and HLA in healthy donors. Researchers ran the PCR with 60 Vbeta and 13 Jbeta primers. Method: immunoSEQ multiplex PCR; TCRdb's copy keeps in-frame clones and lacks some. The table includes 110,000 or so clones, less than 80% detected once. The sequenced material came from PBMCs. Receptors were obtained from a man aged 25 to 40 in good health and CMV-seronegative.

The chain links TRBV5-6 to TRBJ2-7; weak D call: TRBD1 (5 bases). The length of the CDR3 is 13 residues. V gave up 5 bases and J gave up 0 bases, with 9 bases separating them. CDR1 is SGHDT and CDR2 is YYEEEE in the germline V gene. The CDR3 reads CASSLTGSYEQYF. The CDR3 nucleotides are TGTGCCAGCAGTCTTACAGGCTCCTACGAGCAGTACTTC.

This clone turned up a few times. J is TRBJ2-7 and V is TRBV6-5, with a weak D call TRBD2 (5 bases). The CDR3 spans 15 residues. Germline V gene sequence: CDR1 MNHEY, CDR2 SVGAGI. Trimming shortened V by 4 bases and J by 0 bases, and 13 bases separated the two germline ends. CDR3 nucleotide sequence: TGTGCCAGCAGTTTTAGTGGGAGTGACTCCTACGAGCAGTACTTC. It yields the protein CASSFSGSDSYEQYF.

The chain recombines TRBV7-7 with TRBJ2-2; tentatively, D is TRBD2 (5 bases). Trimming took 4 bases from V and 7 from J, leaving 10 bases between them. Germline loops: CDR1 SSHAT, CDR2 FNYEAQ (reference sequence). The CDR3 contains 13 residues. The CDR3 spells CASSSAGGGELFF. CDR3 bases: TGTGCCAGCAGCTCCGCGGGCGGCGGGGAGCTGTTTTTT. The variable domain in full, with the rest retrieved from reference TRBV7-7 and TRBJ2-2, is GAGVSQSPRYKVTKRGQDVTLRCDPISSHATLYWYQQALGQGPEFLTYFNYEAQPDKSGLPSDRFSAERPEGSISTLTIQRTEQRDSAMYRCASSSAGGGELFFGEGSRLTVL.

This rearrangement joins TRBV7-9 to TRBJ2-3; 11 bases fit TRBD2. The CDR3 consists of 17 residues. The V gene's germline CDR1 is SEHNR and CDR2 FQNEAQ (reference sequence). V gave up 5 bases and J gave up 6 bases; unmatched junction bases: 13. CDR3 protein: CASSRLLTSGTGDTQYF. CDR3 DNA sequence: TGTGCCAGCAGCCGCCTTTTGACTAGCGGGACGGGGGATACGCAGTATTTT.

The chain carries TRBV7-9 and TRBJ1-1; D ambiguous. The V gene's germline CDR1 is SEHNR and CDR2 FQNEAQ (reference sequence). The germline V and J ends were trimmed by 1 base and 6 bases, with 6 bases remaining between them. The CDR3 has 12 amino acids. The CDR3: CASSLGASEAFF. CDR3 in DNA: TGTGCCAGCAGCTTAGGGGCTTCTGAAGCTTTCTTT.

The chain links TRBV15 to TRBJ1-1; maybe TRBD1 (6 bases). The germline CDR1 and CDR2 sequences are LNHNV and YYDKDF (reference sequence). The V end lost 7 bases, the J end lost 3 bases, and 15 bases lay between the germline ends. The CDR3 runs to 14 residues. The CDR3 nucleotides read TGTGCCACCAAGAAGGGGGTTTTGGACACTGAAGCTTTCTTT. Residues: CATKKGVLDTEAFF.

This chain uses TRBV7-5 with TRBJ1-5; the table's D call, TRBD1, has no DNA check behind it. TRBV7-5 represents a pseudogene. The CDR3 consists of 19 residues. The CDR3 region is CVRSLAQRTGAGKRQPQHF. CDR3 nucleotide sequence: TGTGTCAGAAGCTTAGCACAAAGGACAGGGGCCGGAAAGAGGCAGCCCCAGCATTTT.